These 2 T cell receptor beta chains were sequenced from one sample in a study of PD-L1 blockade in urothelial cancer. The sample's time point: pretreatment peripheral blood. This table comes from immunoSEQ multiplex PCR, and its TCRdb copy is limited to in-frame clones, with some not included. Among tens of thousands of clones listed, around 89% were seen once. Here the sequenced sample was PBMCs, taken around atezolizumab (anti-PD-L1) treatment. The receptor source for this set is a man aged 55 to 70 with urothelial cancer.

The V and J genes are TRBV7-2 and TRBJ2-1, with a weak D call TRBD2 (5 bases). This CDR3 contains 15 residues. The V gene lost 3 bases and the J gene lost 2 bases, with 11 bases spanning the gap. Germline V CDR1 and CDR2: SGHTA, FQGNSA. CDR3 amino acids: CASSLGSRTYNEQFF. The DNA of the CDR3 is TGTGCCAGCAGCTTGGGGAGTAGGACCTACAATGAGCAGTTCTTC.

The J gene is TRBJ2-1, the V gene TRBV9, with 11 bases identical to TRBD2. V shed 3 bases, J shed 9 bases, and the junction held 8 bases outside the gene matches. The CDR3 covers 15 residues. Germline lookup yields CDR1 SGDLS and CDR2 YYNGEE. CDR3 in DNA: TGTGCCAGCAGCGCAGTCCCTACTAGCGGGAGTGAGCAGTTCTTC. Translated: CASSAVPTSGSEQFF.